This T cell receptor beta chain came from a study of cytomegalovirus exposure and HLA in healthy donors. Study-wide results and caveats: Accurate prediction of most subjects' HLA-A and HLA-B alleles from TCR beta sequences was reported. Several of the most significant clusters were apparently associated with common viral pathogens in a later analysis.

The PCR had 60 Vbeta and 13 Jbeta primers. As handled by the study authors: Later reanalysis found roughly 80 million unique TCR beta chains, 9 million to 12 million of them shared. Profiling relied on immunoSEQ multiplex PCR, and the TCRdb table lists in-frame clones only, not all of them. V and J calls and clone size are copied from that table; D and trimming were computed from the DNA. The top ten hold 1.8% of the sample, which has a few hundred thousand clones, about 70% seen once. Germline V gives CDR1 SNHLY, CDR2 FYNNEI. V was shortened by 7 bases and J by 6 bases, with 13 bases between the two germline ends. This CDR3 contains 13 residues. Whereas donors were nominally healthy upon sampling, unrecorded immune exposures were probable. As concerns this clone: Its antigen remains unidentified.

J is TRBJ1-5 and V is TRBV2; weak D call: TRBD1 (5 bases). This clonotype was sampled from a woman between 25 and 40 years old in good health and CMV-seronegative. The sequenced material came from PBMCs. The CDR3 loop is CASNREGSQPQHF. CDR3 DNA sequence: TGTGCCAGCAATCGGGAGGGGAGTCAGCCCCAGCATTTT.